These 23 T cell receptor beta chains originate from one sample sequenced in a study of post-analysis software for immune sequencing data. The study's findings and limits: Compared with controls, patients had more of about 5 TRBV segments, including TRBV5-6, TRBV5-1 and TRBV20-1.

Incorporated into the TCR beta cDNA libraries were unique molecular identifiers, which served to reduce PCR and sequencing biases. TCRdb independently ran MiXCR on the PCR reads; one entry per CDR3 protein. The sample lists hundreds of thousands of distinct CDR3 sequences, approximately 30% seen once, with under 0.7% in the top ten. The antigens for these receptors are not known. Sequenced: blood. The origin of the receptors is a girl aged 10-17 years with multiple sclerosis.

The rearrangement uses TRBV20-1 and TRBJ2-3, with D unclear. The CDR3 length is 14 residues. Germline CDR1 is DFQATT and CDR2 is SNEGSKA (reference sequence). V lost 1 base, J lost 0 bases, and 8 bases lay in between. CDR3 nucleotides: TGCAGTGCTAGAGTTCCGACTAGCACAGATACGCAGTATTTT. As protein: CSARVPTSTDTQYF.

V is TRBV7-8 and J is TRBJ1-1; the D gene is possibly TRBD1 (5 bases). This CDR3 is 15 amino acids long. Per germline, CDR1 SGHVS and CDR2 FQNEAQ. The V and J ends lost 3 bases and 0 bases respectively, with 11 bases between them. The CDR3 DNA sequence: TGTGCCAGCAGCTTGGCTGACAGACTGAACACTGAAGCTTTCTTT. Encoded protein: CASSLADRLNTEAFF.

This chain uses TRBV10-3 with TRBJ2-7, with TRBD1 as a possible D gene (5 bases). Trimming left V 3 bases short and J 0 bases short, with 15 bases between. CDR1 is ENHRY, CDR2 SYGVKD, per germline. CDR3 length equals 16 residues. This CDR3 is CAISDPSGANSYEQYF. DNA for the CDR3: TGTGCCATCAGTGACCCGAGTGGGGCAAACTCCTACGAGCAGTACTTC.

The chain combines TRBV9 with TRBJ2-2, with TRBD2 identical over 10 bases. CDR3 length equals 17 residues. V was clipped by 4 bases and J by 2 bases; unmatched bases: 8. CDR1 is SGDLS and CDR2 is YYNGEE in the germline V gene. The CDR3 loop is CASSLLTSGANTGELFF. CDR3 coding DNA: TGTGCCAGCAGCCTCCTAACTAGCGGGGCTAACACCGGGGAGCTGTTTTTT.

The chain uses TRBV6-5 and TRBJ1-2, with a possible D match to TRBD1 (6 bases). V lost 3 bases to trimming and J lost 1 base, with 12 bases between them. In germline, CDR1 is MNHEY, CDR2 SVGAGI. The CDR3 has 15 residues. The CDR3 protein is CASSYGGTRNYGYTF. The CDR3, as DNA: TGTGCCAGCAGTTATGGGGGGACACGTAACTATGGCTACACCTTC.

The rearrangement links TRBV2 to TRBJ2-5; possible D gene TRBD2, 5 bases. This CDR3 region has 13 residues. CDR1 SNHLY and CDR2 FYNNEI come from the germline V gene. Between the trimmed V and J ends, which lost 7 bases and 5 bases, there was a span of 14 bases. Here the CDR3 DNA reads TGTGCCAGCATCGGGGAGCTATCGGAGACCCAGTACTTC. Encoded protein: CASIGELSETQYF.

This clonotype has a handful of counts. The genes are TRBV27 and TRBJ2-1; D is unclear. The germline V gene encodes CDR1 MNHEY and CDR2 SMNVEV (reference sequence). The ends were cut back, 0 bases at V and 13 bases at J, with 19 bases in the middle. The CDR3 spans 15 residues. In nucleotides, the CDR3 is TGTGCCAGCAGTTTATCGCCCTCCAGTCACGAGACCCAGTTCTTC. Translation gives CASSLSPSSHETQFF.

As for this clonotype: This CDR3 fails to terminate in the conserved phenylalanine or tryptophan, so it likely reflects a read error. This CDR3 is CASSLRGLAGGLTDTQYS. The CDR3, as DNA: TGTGCCAGCAGCTTGAGGGGACTAGCGGGGGGACTCACAGATACGCAGTATTCT. The chain has TRBV7-2 and TRBJ2-3, with 15 positions matching TRBD2. CDR1 is SGHTA and CDR2 is FQGNSA in the germline V gene. J gave up 2 bases and V 3 bases, and 6 bases lay outside the gene matches. The CDR3 runs to 18 residues.

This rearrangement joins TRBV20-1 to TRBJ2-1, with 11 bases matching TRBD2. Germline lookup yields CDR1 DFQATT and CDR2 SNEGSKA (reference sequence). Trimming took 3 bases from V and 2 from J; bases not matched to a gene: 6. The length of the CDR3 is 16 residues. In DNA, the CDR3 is TGCAGTGCTAGCTTCACTAGCGGGAGTCCCTACAATGAGCAGTTCTTC. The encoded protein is CSASFTSGSPYNEQFF.

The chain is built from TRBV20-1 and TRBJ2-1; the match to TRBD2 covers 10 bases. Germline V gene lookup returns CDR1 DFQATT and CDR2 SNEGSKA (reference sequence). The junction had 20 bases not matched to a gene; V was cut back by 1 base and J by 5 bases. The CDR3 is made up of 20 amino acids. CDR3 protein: CSARAPLLAGAIYDNNEQFF. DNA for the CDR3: TGCAGTGCTAGAGCCCCCCTTCTAGCGGGGGCCATCTACGACAACAATGAGCAGTTCTTC.

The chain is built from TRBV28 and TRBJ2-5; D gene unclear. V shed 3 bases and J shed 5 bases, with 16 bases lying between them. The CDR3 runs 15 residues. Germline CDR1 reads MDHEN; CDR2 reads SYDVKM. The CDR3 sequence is CASSLTSPPGETQYF. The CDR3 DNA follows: TGTGCCAGCAGTTTGACCTCACCCCCCGGGGAGACCCAGTACTTC.

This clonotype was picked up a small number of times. The CDR3, as DNA: TGTGCCAGCAGCCCTAGCGGGAGAACAGCACCCCGGCAGTTCTTC. Its translation is CASSPSGRTAPRQFF. The chain is built from TRBV6-2 or TRBV6-3 and TRBJ2-1, with TRBD2 matching over 10 bases. The CDR3 is 15 amino acids. Trimming removed 6 bases from V and 12 bases from J; junction bases left unmatched: 14. Germline V gene lookup returns CDR1 MNHEY and CDR2 SVGEGT.

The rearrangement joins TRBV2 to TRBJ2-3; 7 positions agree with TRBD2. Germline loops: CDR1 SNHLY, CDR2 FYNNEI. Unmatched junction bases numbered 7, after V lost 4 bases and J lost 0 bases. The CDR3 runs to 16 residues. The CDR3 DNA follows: TGTGCCAGCAGTGGCACGTGGGGGGGGAGCACAGATACGCAGTATTTT. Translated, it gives CASSGTWGGSTDTQYF.

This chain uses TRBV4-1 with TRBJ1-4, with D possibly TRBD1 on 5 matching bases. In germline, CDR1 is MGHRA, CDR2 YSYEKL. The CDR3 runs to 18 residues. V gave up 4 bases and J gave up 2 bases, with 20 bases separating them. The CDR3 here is CASSPDVGPLGTNEKLFF. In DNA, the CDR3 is TGCGCCAGCAGCCCCGACGTGGGGCCCTTGGGCACTAATGAAAAACTGTTTTTT.

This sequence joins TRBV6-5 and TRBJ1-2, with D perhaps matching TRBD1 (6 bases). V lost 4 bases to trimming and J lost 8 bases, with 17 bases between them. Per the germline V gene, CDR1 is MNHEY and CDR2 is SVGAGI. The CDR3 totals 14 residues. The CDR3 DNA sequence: TGTGCCAGCAGTTCCAATCCACAGGGTTCGGGCTACACCTTC. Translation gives CASSSNPQGSGYTF.

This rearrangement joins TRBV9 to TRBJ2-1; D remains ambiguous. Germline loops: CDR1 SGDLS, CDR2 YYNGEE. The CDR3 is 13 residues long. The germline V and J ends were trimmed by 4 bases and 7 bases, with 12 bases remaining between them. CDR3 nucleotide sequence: TGTGCCAGCAGCCTTCAGGACCTGAATGAGCAGTTCTTC. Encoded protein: CASSLQDLNEQFF.

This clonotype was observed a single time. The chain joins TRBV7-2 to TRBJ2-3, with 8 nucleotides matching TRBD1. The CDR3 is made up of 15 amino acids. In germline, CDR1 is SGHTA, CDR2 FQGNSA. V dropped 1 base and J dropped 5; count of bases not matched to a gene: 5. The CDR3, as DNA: TGTGCCAGCAGCTTAGGTCCCAGGGGGCGAGATACGCAGTATTTT. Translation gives CASSLGPRGRDTQYF.

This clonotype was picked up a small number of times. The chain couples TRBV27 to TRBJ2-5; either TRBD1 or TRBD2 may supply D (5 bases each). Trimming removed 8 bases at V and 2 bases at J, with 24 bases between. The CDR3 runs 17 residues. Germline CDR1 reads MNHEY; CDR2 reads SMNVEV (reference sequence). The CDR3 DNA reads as TGTGCCAGCGCCCGACTCCTACAGAGGGGAAAGCAAGAGACCCAGTACTTC. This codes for CASARLLQRGKQETQYF.

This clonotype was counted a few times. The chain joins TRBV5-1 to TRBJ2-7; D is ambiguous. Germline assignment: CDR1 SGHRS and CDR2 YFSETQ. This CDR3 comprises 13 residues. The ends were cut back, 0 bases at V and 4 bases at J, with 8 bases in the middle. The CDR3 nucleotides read TGCGCCAGCAGCTTGGTCGCGGATTACGAGCAGTACTTC. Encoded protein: CASSLVADYEQYF. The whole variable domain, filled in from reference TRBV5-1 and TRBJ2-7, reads KAGVTQTPRYLIKTRGQQVTLSCSPISGHRSVSWYQQTPGQGLQFLFEYFSETQRNKGNFPGRFSGRQFSNSRSEMNVSTLELGDSALYLCASSLVADYEQYFGPGTRLTVT.

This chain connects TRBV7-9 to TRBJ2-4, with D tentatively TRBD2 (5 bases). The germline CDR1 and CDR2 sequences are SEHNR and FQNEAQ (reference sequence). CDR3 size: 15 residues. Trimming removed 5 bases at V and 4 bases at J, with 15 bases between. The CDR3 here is CASSAGLDWKNIQYF. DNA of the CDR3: TGTGCCAGCAGCGCGGGTCTCGACTGGAAAAACATTCAGTACTTC.

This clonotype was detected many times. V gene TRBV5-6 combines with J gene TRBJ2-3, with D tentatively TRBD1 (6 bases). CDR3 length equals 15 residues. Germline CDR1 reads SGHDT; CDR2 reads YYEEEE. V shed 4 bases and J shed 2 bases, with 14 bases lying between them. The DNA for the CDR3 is TGTGCCAGCAGCAGAGGACAGAAAATCACAGATACGCAGTATTTT. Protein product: CASSRGQKITDTQYF.

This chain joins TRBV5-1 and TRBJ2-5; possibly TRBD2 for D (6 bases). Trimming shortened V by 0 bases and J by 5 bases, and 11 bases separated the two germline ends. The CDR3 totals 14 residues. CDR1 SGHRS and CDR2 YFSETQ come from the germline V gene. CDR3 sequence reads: CASSLVRGFETQYF. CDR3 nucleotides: TGCGCCAGCAGCTTGGTTCGGGGGTTTGAGACCCAGTACTTC.

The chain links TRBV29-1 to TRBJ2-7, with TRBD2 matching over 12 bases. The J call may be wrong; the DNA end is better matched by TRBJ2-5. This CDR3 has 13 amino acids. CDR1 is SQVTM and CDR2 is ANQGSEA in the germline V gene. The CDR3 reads CSGWTSGTETQYF. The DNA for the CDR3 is TGCAGCGGTTGGACTAGCGGGACCGAGACCCAGTACTTC.